The entry below gives a single T cell receptor (beta chain) sequence along with its context. Its antigen remains undetermined. No base quality values were provided; no much bigger clone lies one nucleotide off. Sequences MNHNS (CDR1) and SASEGT (CDR2) are obtained from the germline V gene. Trimming at the junction amounts to 4 bases on V and 7 bases on J, and the germline ends lie 13 bases apart. Reading from cysteine to phenylalanine, the CDR3 counts 13 amino acids. Here the CDR3 DNA is all that survives: 39 bases in frame from base 1. These data belong to a study of yellow fever vaccine responses in identical twins (dated by TCRdb to 2017 to 2018). Background for the entire study: The study precisely tracked vaccine-responding T cell clones in identical twins.

General findings and caveats noted by the study authors: The authors reported that the T cell response to vaccination in identical twins appeared partly convergent and partly personalized.

Receptor libraries were prepared by RT-PCR. The reads were generated on an Illumina HiSeq 2500. The public reads were reanalyzed by TCRdb: fastp trimming at Q25, MiXCR alignment, in-frame beta chains only. Each entry merges the rows of one CDR3 protein and shows their most common DNA and genes. This sample has around 2,500 distinct CDR3 sequences in its table, and around 85% of those were observed once. The ten largest clonotypes hold less than 3.5% of the sample. Rearrangement joined TRBV6-1 to TRBJ1-2; the D segment cannot be called with confidence. The source is a woman between 18 and 30 years old who received the yellow fever vaccine. Donor details come from another sample of the same person, matched by shared clones. The material sequenced was T cells from blood (PBMCs), unsorted or a sorted subset (not recorded which), taken before or after yellow fever vaccination (not recorded which). The nucleotide sequence reads as follows: TGTGCCAGCAGTGGGTTAGCAGGATCTGGCTACACCTTC. It specifies CASSGLAGSGYTF.